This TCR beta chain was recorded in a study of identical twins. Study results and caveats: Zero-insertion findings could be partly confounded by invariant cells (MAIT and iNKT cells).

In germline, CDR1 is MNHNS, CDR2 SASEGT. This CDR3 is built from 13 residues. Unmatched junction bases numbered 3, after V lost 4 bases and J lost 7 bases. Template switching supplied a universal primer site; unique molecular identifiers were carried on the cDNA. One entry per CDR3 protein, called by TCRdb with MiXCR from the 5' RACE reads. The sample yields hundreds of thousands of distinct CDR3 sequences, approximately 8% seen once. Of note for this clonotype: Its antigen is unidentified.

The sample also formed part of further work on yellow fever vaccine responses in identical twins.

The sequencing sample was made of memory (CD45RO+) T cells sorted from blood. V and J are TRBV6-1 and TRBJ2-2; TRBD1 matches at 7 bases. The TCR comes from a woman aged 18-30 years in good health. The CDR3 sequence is CASSGQGYGELFF. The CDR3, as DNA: TGTGCCAGCAGTGGACAGGGTTACGGGGAGCTGTTTTTT.